Each of the 16 T cell receptor beta chains below was sequenced from the same sample in a study of technical replicates of blood from a few donors. Sequencing was performed with immunoSEQ multiplex PCR; in TCRdb, only in-frame clones are kept and a portion is missing. There are tens of thousands of clones in the sample; roughly 90% occur only once, and 0.42% lies in the top ten. The source material was T cells isolated from PBMCs. These receptors all come from a human donor in good health.

The V and J genes are TRBV11-1 and TRBJ1-5; no reliable D call. This CDR3 has 13 residues. The V end lost 1 base, the J end lost 7 bases, and 8 bases lay between the germline ends. Germline lookup yields CDR1 SGHAT and CDR2 FQDESV (reference sequence). The CDR3 reads CASSLEFGQPQHF. CDR3 nucleotide sequence: TGTGCCAGCAGCTTAGAGTTCGGGCAGCCCCAGCATTTT. The full variable domain, rest sourced from reference TRBV11-1 and TRBJ1-5, is EAEVAQSPRYKITEKSQAVAFWCDPISGHATLYWYRQILGQGPELLVQFQDESVVDDSQLPKDRFSAERLKGVDSTLKIQPAELGDSAMYLCASSLEFGQPQHFGDGTRLSIL.

The chain combines TRBV4-3 with TRBJ1-5; D gene unclear. The V and J ends lost 1 base and 1 base respectively, with 14 bases between them. The germline V gene encodes CDR1 LGHNA and CDR2 YSLEER. This CDR3 is 17 amino acids long. The CDR3 reads CASSQGLGDESNQPQHF. CDR3 sequence (DNA): TGCGCCAGCAGCCAAGGGTTGGGAGACGAAAGCAATCAGCCCCAGCATTTT.

The chain links TRBV2 to TRBJ1-5; D possibly corresponds to TRBD1 (6 bases). This CDR3 is 12 amino acids long. Germline CDR1 SNHLY, CDR2 FYNNEI. V lost 8 bases and J 3 bases, leaving 8 bases between the germline ends. The CDR3 DNA is TGTGCCAGCGGACAGATCAATCAGCCCCAGCATTTT. This codes for CASGQINQPQHF.

The rearrangement links TRBV5-1 to TRBJ1-2; D call uncertain. The V and J ends lost 0 bases and 4 bases respectively, with 4 bases between them. The CDR3 loop spans 12 amino acids. CDR1 SGHRS and CDR2 YFSETQ come from the germline V gene. The CDR3 DNA reads as TGCGCCAGCAGCTTGGCAGGCTATGGCTACACCTTC. It codes for CASSLAGYGYTF.

The V gene is TRBV10-3, the J gene TRBJ2-1; possible D gene TRBD1, 6 bases. The V end was cut by 10 bases, the J end by 0 bases, with 10 bases between. Germline CDR1 reads ENHRY; CDR2 reads SYGVKD. The CDR3 loop spans 13 amino acids. Written as DNA, the CDR3 is TGTGCCAACCAGGGGAGCTCCTACAATGAGCAGTTCTTC. This codes for CANQGSSYNEQFF.

V gene TRBV4-1 combines with J gene TRBJ1-5, with 10 nucleotides matching TRBD1. Germline loops: CDR1 MGHRA, CDR2 YSYEKL. Trimming took 1 base from V and 5 from J; bases not matched to a gene: 5. The CDR3 has 16 residues. The CDR3: CASSQVEGQGYQPQHF. DNA of the CDR3: TGCGCCAGCAGCCAAGTGGAGGGACAGGGGTATCAGCCCCAGCATTTT.

V usage is TRBV10-3 and J usage is TRBJ2-3; 8 nucleotides agree with TRBD2. Trimming removed 2 bases from V and 4 bases from J; junction bases left unmatched: 2. CDR1 is ENHRY, CDR2 SYGVKD, per germline. This CDR3 has 14 residues. The chain's CDR3 is CAISEKREPDTQYF. The CDR3 nucleotides are TGTGCCATCAGTGAGAAGCGGGAGCCAGATACGCAGTATTTT.

In its sample, this clone was seen once. The chain recombines TRBV10-3 with TRBJ2-7; D is possibly TRBD1 (5 bases). The CDR3 has 15 residues. Germline V gene sequence: CDR1 ENHRY, CDR2 SYGVKD. Trimming cost V 0 bases and J 2 bases, with 11 bases left between them. The CDR3 DNA is TGTGCCATCAGTGAGTCGAATGACAGAGCCTACGAGCAGTACTTC. Its translation: CAISESNDRAYEQYF.

The chain joins TRBV10-3 to TRBJ2-2; D gene unclear. The V and J ends lost 3 bases and 4 bases respectively, with 9 bases between them. The CDR3 is made up of 14 amino acids. Per the germline V gene, CDR1 is ENHRY and CDR2 is SYGVKD. The CDR3 spells CAISEIGSTGELFF. For the CDR3, the DNA is TGTGCCATCAGTGAAATCGGGTCCACCGGGGAGCTGTTTTTT.

The chain employs TRBV9 and TRBJ2-1, with D possibly TRBD2 on 5 matching bases. The CDR3 extends over 14 amino acids. The germline V gene has CDR1 SGDLS and CDR2 YYNGEE. V lost 0 bases and J lost 7, with 11 bases in between. The CDR3 DNA reads TGTGCCAGCAGCGTAGGGAGGTACAGTAATGAGCAGTTCTTC. This translates into CASSVGRYSNEQFF.

The chain recombines TRBV28 with TRBJ2-3; 8 bases are a match to TRBD2. Germline trimming cut 5 bases from V and 2 bases from J; bases unmatched to any gene: 3. Per the germline V gene, CDR1 is MDHEN and CDR2 is SYDVKM. The CDR3 has 14 amino acids. This CDR3 reads CASSTSGNTDTQYF. CDR3 nucleotide sequence: TGTGCCAGCAGTACTAGCGGAAACACAGATACGCAGTATTTT. Full variable domain (missing parts from reference TRBV28 and TRBJ2-3): DVKVTQSSRYLVKRTGEKVFLECVQDMDHENMFWYRQDPGLGLRLIYFSYDVKMKEKGDIPEGYSVSREKKERFSLILESASTNQTSMYLCASSTSGNTDTQYFGPGTRLTVL.

This clone was recorded only once. The rearrangement joins TRBV7-2 to TRBJ1-2; no firm D call. There are 14 residues in the CDR3. Trimming left V 5 bases short and J 1 base short, with 11 bases between. Germline lookup yields CDR1 SGHTA and CDR2 FQGNSA. The CDR3 spells CASSPREDNYGYTF. The CDR3 DNA reads as TGTGCCAGCAGCCCCCGAGAGGATAACTATGGCTACACCTTC.

The chain uses TRBV11-2 and TRBJ2-7; 9 bases agree with TRBD1. This CDR3 contains 15 residues. Germline CDR1 SGHAT, CDR2 FQNNGV. J was trimmed by 6 bases and V by 5 bases; bases with no gene match: 11. In nucleotides, the CDR3 is TGTGCCAGCAGCCTGGGACAGGGCGGTATGATCGAGCAGTACTTC. Residues: CASSLGQGGMIEQYF. Variable domain in full (rest from reference TRBV11-2 and TRBJ2-7): EAGVAQSPRYKIIEKRQSVAFWCNPISGHATLYWYQQILGQGPKLLIQFQNNGVVDDSQLPKDRFSAERLKGVDSTLKIQPAKLEDSAVYLCASSLGQGGMIEQYFGPGTRLTVT.

The chain recombines TRBV2 with TRBJ2-1, with D hard to call. Germline V gene sequence: CDR1 SNHLY, CDR2 FYNNEI. V shed 3 bases and J shed 6 bases, with 6 bases lying between them. CDR3 length: 12 amino acids. CDR3 nucleotide sequence: TGTGCCAGCAGTGACGTCGGCAATGAGCAGTTCTTC. The encoded protein is CASSDVGNEQFF.

The chain is built from TRBV4-1 and TRBJ2-3, with 7 bases fitting TRBD2. J was trimmed by 0 bases and V by 0 bases; bases with no gene match: 12. The CDR3 consists of 19 residues. Per the germline V gene, CDR1 is MGHRA and CDR2 is YSYEKL. DNA for the CDR3: TGCGCCAGCAGCCAAGATAGCCTAGCGGACCTTCTTAGCACAGATACGCAGTATTTT. Protein sequence: CASSQDSLADLLSTDTQYF.

This chain uses TRBV5-6 with TRBJ2-7; D possibly corresponds to TRBD2 (6 bases). Germline assignment: CDR1 SGHDT and CDR2 YYEEEE. This CDR3 spans 14 amino acids. V was cut by 1 base and J by 4 bases, with 12 bases left in between. CDR3: CASSLFSGSYEQYF. The DNA of the CDR3 is TGTGCCAGCAGCTTGTTTAGCGGTTCATACGAGCAGTACTTC.